This is a list of T cell receptor beta chains from one sample in a study of PD-1 blockade in classical Hodgkin lymphoma. The method was immunoSEQ multiplex PCR; TCRdb's version includes in-frame clones alone and lacks a portion of them. Among fewer than 20,000 clones listed, about nine tenths were seen once. Source material: CD4+ T cells from blood. Receptors were obtained from a human donor with classical Hodgkin lymphoma. Both conserved end residues are part of each CDR3. D genes are given only for firm matches. Size values are once, few and many counts, or a class for expanded clones, and some rows have none.

V: TRBV30; D: -; length: 14; J: TRBJ1-2; size: -; CDR3: CAWSVAGGGNGYTF; DNA: TGTGCCTGGAGTGTGGCGGGGGGCGGGAATGGCTACACCTTC
V: TRBV2; D: -; length: 12; J: TRBJ1-1; size: -; CDR3: CASSVRNTEAFF; DNA: TGTGCCAGCAGTGTACGGAACACTGAAGCTTTCTTT
V: TRBV10-1; D: -; length: 16; J: TRBJ2-5; size: once; CDR3: CASSESATTGPETQYF; DNA: TGCGCCAGCAGTGAGTCCGCAACCACAGGGCCAGAGACCCAGTACTTC
V: TRBV5-1; D: TRBD2; length: 15; J: TRBJ2-1; size: -; CDR3: CASSFTGTSGNEQFF; DNA: TGCGCCAGCAGCTTCACCGGGACTAGCGGAAATGAGCAGTTCTTC
V: TRBV5-4; D: -; length: 13; J: TRBJ2-7; size: -; CDR3: CASSLDMSYEQYF; DNA: TGTGCCAGCAGCCTTGACATGAGCTACGAGCAGTACTTC
V: TRBV4-1; D: -; length: 15; J: TRBJ2-1; size: once; CDR3: CASSQNVRPHNEQFF; DNA: TGCGCCAGCAGCCAAAACGTGCGGCCCCACAATGAGCAGTTCTTC
V: TRBV7-2; D: -; length: 17; J: TRBJ2-2; size: -; CDR3: CASSPQILTENTGELFF; DNA: TGTGCCAGCAGCCCACAAATATTGACAGAGAACACCGGGGAGCTGTTTTTT
V: TRBV6-4; D: -; length: 13; J: TRBJ1-2; size: -; CDR3: CASSDGGIYGYTF; DNA: TGTGCCAGCAGTGACGGGGGGATATATGGCTACACCTTC
V: TRBV7-9; D: TRBD1; length: 15; J: TRBJ1-1; size: -; CDR3: CASSLDRGMNTEAFF; DNA: TGTGCCAGCAGCTTAGACAGGGGAATGAACACTGAAGCTTTCTTT
V: TRBV14; D: -; length: 13; J: TRBJ2-1; size: -; CDR3: CASSQDRHNEQFF; DNA: TGTGCCAGCAGCCAAGATCGGCACAATGAGCAGTTCTTC
V: TRBV5-5; D: -; length: 15; J: TRBJ1-1; size: -; CDR3: CASSPRPPGDTEAFF; DNA: TGTGCCAGCAGCCCTCGACCCCCGGGGGACACTGAAGCTTTCTTT
V: TRBV30; D: -; length: 14; J: TRBJ1-5; size: -; CDR3: CAWSVPRGGQPQHF; DNA: TGTGCCTGGAGTGTACCCAGGGGTGGCCAGCCCCAGCATTTT
V: TRBV2; D: -; length: 13; J: TRBJ1-5; size: -; CDR3: CASTGSFNQPQHF; DNA: TGTGCCAGCACGGGCAGTTTTAATCAGCCCCAGCATTTT
V: TRBV30; D: -; length: 11; J: TRBJ1-2; size: -; CDR3: CAWSGGSGYTF; DNA: TGTGCCTGGAGTGGGGGGAGTGGCTACACCTTC
V: TRBV28; D: -; length: 12; J: TRBJ1-2; size: -; CDR3: CASRRQVHGYTF; DNA: TGTGCCAGCAGACGACAGGTTCATGGCTACACCTTC
V: TRBV19; D: TRBD2; length: 16; J: TRBJ2-1; size: -; CDR3: CASSPIAGGITGEQFF; DNA: TGTGCCAGTAGTCCTATAGCGGGAGGGATAACTGGGGAGCAGTTCTTC
V: TRBV27; D: -; length: 17; J: TRBJ1-4; size: -; CDR3: CASSFSPSPATNEKLFF; DNA: TGTGCCAGCAGTTTTTCCCCTTCACCAGCAACTAATGAAAAACTGTTTTTT
V: TRBV10-3; D: -; length: 13; J: TRBJ2-5; size: -; CDR3: CAISGRGGETQYF; DNA: TGTGCCATCAGCGGACGAGGAGGGGAGACCCAGTACTTC
V: TRBV19; D: -; length: 15; J: TRBJ2-2; size: once; CDR3: CASSMARSSTGELFF; DNA: TGTGCCAGTAGTATGGCCAGGAGCAGCACCGGGGAGCTGTTTTTT
V: TRBV7-8; D: -; length: 16; J: TRBJ1-5; size: once; CDR3: CASSLERAGVRQPQHF; DNA: TGTGCCAGCAGCTTAGAGAGGGCAGGGGTCAGGCAGCCCCAGCATTTT
V: TRBV25-1; D: TRBD1; length: 14; J: TRBJ1-5; size: few; CDR3: CASSADRAAQPQHF; DNA: TGTGCCAGCAGTGCGGACAGGGCAGCTCAGCCCCAGCATTTT
V: TRBV30; D: -; length: 12; J: TRBJ2-7; size: -; CDR3: CAWIGKTYEQYF; DNA: TGTGCCTGGATCGGAAAAACCTACGAGCAGTACTTC
V: TRBV2; D: TRBD2; length: 15; J: TRBJ2-7; size: -; CDR3: CASSPRTSGPQGAYF; DNA: TGTGCCAGCAGCCCAAGGACTAGCGGGCCCCAAGGTGCGTACTTC
V: TRBV29-1; D: -; length: 13; J: TRBJ1-2; size: -; CDR3: CSVGWNLGYGYTF; DNA: TGCAGCGTTGGTTGGAACCTTGGCTATGGCTACACCTTC
V: TRBV5-1; D: -; length: 13; J: TRBJ2-6; size: few; CDR3: CASSGTGANVLTF; DNA: TGCGCCAGCAGTGGGACCGGGGCCAACGTCCTGACTTTC
V: TRBV5-4; D: -; length: 13; J: TRBJ2-7; size: -; CDR3: CASSLDPGDEQYF; DNA: TGTGCCAGCAGCTTGGATCCGGGAGACGAGCAGTACTTC
V: TRBV5-1; D: TRBD2; length: 17; J: TRBJ2-1; size: -; CDR3: CASSPSGAGGSYNEQFF; DNA: TGCGCCAGCAGCCCGTCGGGGGCGGGAGGGTCCTACAATGAGCAGTTCTTC
V: TRBV2; D: -; length: 11; J: TRBJ2-1; size: -; CDR3: CASSVYNEQFF; DNA: TGTGCCAGCAGTGTTTACAATGAGCAGTTCTTC
V: TRBV19; D: -; length: 16; J: TRBJ1-5; size: -; CDR3: CASSIGSQVGNQPQHF; DNA: TGTGCCAGTAGTATAGGGTCCCAGGTAGGCAATCAGCCCCAGCATTTT
V: TRBV6-1; D: -; length: 15; J: TRBJ2-7; size: -; CDR3: CASRKTWDGSYEQYF; DNA: TGTGCCAGCAGAAAAACCTGGGACGGATCCTACGAGCAGTACTTC
V: TRBV19; D: -; length: 12; J: TRBJ2-7; size: -; CDR3: CASSPEGNEQYF; DNA: TGTGCCAGTAGTCCGGAAGGAAACGAGCAGTACTTC
V: TRBV29-1; D: -; length: 13; J: TRBJ2-2; size: -; CDR3: CSVGQGNTGELFF; DNA: TGCAGCGTTGGGCAGGGGAACACCGGGGAGCTGTTTTTT
V: TRBV18; D: TRBD2; length: 16; J: TRBJ2-7; size: few; CDR3: CASSPQGSGRQSEQYF; DNA: TGTGCCAGCTCACCACAGGGTAGCGGGAGGCAATCAGAGCAGTACTTC